This T cell receptor beta chain appears in the sequencing data of a study of blood T cell repertoires in COVID-19. Overall study: Acute and convalescent COVID-19 samples came from the United States, Italy and Spain. PBMCs, B-cell-depleted T cells, or T cells provided the cDNA or gDNA that made up the material.

In germline, CDR1 is LGHDT, CDR2 YNNKEL (reference sequence). This CDR3 is 15 amino acids long. Losses at the gene ends were 4 bases for V and 7 bases for J; bases not matched to a gene: 7. The sample holds a few counts of this clone. Using immunoSEQ multiplex PCR, the repertoire was profiled, and TCRdb retains in-frame clones only, with some absent. The sample yields 450,000 to 500,000 clones, approximately 85% seen once. J is TRBJ1-5 and V is TRBV3-1 (or the pseudogene TRBV3-2); 10 nucleotides agree with TRBD1. The sample comprised peripheral blood. This sequence was found in a human donor in a cohort sampled during active COVID-19. Here the CDR3 reads CASSLGQGGRQPQHF. The CDR3 coding sequence is TGTGCCAGCAGCCTTGGACAGGGGGGGCGGCAGCCCCAGCATTTT.